Included here is one T cell receptor beta chain sequence, with context. The antigen is not known. This sample was taken from a study of shared clonotypes between healthy human individuals. Study information: Plates per donor: three CD4 naive, three CD4 memory, two CD8 naive, one CD8 memory.

Donors included only healthy HIV-negative adults lacking recent acute infections or vaccinations. Into CD45RA+ naive and CD45RA-negative memory subsets, the CD4+ cells were split. The length of the CDR3 is 16 residues. Germline values: CDR1 MNHNS, CDR2 SASEGT. Between the trimmed V and J ends, which lost 4 bases and 4 bases, there was a span of 19 bases. Study results and limitations: Non-shared clonotypes were found to have lower generation probabilities than the clonotypes that were shared by all four of the sorted-subset donors.

Using immunoSEQ multiplex PCR, the repertoire was profiled, and TCRdb retains in-frame clones only, with some absent. The sample has about 1 million clones; roughly 80% are singletons. The specimen was memory CD4+ T cells sorted from blood. Subset in this sample: CD45RA-negative fraction. The sequence came from a man aged 18 to 35 in good health. The rearrangement joins TRBV6-1 to TRBJ2-5, with no clear D. This chain's CDR3 is CASSATVLLSSETQYF. The CDR3 region has the DNA TGTGCCAGCAGTGCAACAGTCCTCCTATCTTCAGAGACCCAGTACTTC.